The clone carrying this T cell receptor (beta chain) has more than one count but fewer than ten. These data are taken from a study of blood T cell repertoires in COVID-19. Study in general: COVID-19 samples collected from the United States, Italy and Spain covered acute and convalescent phases. From T cells, B-cell-depleted T cells, or PBMCs came the material, which was cDNA or gDNA.

The table came from immunoSEQ multiplex PCR; TCRdb's copy has only in-frame clones and leaves some out. The data show hundreds of thousands of clones, about nine tenths seen once. Germline loops: CDR1 LNHNV, CDR2 YYDKDF (reference sequence). V shed 5 bases and J 0 bases; nucleotides not matched to a gene: 3. CDR3 length: 15 residues. Input material: peripheral blood. This sequence originates from a woman between 45 and 65 years old with COVID-19, enrolled during active disease. J is TRBJ2-2 and V is TRBV15; 7 bases are a match to TRBD1. The DNA of the CDR3 is TGTGCCACCAGCGGGGGACAGCCGAACACCGGGGAGCTGTTTTTT. Its translation is CATSGGQPNTGELFF.